The TCR beta chain under discussion was sequenced for a study of blood T cell repertoires in COVID-19. Turning to the study itself: PBMCs, B-cell-depleted T cells, or T cells provided the cDNA or gDNA that made up the material.

Authors' methods: Amplification with reference gene primers provided the estimates of nucleated cell counts. Data came from immunoSEQ multiplex PCR; TCRdb stores just in-frame clones and leaves some out. That table furnishes V, J and clone size, whereas the DNA furnished D and trimming. This sample yields under 200,000 clones, of which approximately 84% are seen a single time; approximately 2.4% belongs to the top ten. Per germline, CDR1 SGHTA and CDR2 FQGNSA. This CDR3 contains 15 residues. V lost 2 bases and J lost 3, with 12 bases in between. J is TRBJ2-3 and V is TRBV7-2; a weak D match, TRBD1 (5 bases). The specimen was peripheral blood. This sequence originates from a human donor with acute or convalescent COVID-19. The donor label of this sample is uncertain. The CDR3 is CASSLRGRDTDTQYF. The CDR3 DNA reads as TGTGCCAGCAGCTTAAGGGGCAGGGATACAGATACGCAGTATTTT.